The 8 T cell receptor beta chains reported below all come from one sample, sequenced in a study of T cell responses to AZD1222 COVID-19 vaccine. Some clones are missing from TCRdb's copy, which holds only in-frame ones; the method was immunoSEQ multiplex PCR. The sample carries 250,000 to 300,000 clones, 94% recorded once. This sample comprised peripheral blood, obtained 28 days after the second AZD1222 dose. Every receptor here comes from an adult who received the AZD1222 COVID-19 vaccine.

This chain joins TRBV30 and TRBJ2-7; D gene uncertain. Between the trimmed V and J ends, which lost 4 bases and 7 bases, there was a span of 2 bases. The germline V gene has CDR1 GTSNPN and CDR2 SVGIG (reference sequence). This CDR3 spans 8 amino acids. The CDR3 reads CAWTEQYF. In DNA, the CDR3 is TGTGCCTGGACTGAGCAGTACTTC.

The rearrangement uses TRBV5-6 and TRBJ1-2; a possible D gene is TRBD1 (6 bases). Germline assignment: CDR1 SGHDT and CDR2 YYEEEE. The V end lost 0 bases, the J end lost 8 bases, and 11 bases lay between the germline ends. This CDR3 spans 13 amino acids. The CDR3 spells CASSLEGGRGYTF. CDR3 DNA: TGTGCCAGCAGCTTGGAAGGGGGTCGGGGCTACACCTTC.

The J gene is TRBJ2-5, the V gene TRBV5-1; D remains unclear. This CDR3 has 14 amino acids. CDR1 and CDR2 from the germline V gene are SGHRS and YFSETQ. Trimming stripped 0 bases from V and 3 bases from J, with 9 bases between. The CDR3 protein is CASSLVIGEETQYF. In DNA, the CDR3 is TGCGCCAGCAGCTTGGTTATAGGCGAAGAGACCCAGTACTTC.

The V gene is TRBV12-5, the J gene TRBJ2-2; D not certain. The CDR3 consists of 14 residues. The V gene's germline CDR1 is LGHNT and CDR2 FRNRAP. Trimming removed 4 bases from V and 2 bases from J, with 8 bases in between. CDR3 amino acids: CASGSSINTGELFF. The CDR3 coding sequence is TGTGCTAGTGGTTCAAGTATAAACACCGGGGAGCTGTTTTTT.

This chain uses TRBV28 with TRBJ2-3; no clear D gene. V was shortened by 4 bases and J by 9 bases, with 5 bases between the two germline ends. The length of the CDR3 is 10 residues. From germline, CDR1 is MDHEN and CDR2 SYDVKM. CDR3 loop: CASSYGTQYF. The CDR3 DNA reads TGTGCCAGCAGTTATGGCACGCAGTATTTT.

Regarding this clone: The junction and the germline gene differ at one end; a read error may be behind it. V usage is TRBV11-2 and J usage is TRBJ2-1; TRBD2 might be the D (6 bases). The CDR3 has 14 residues. Germline V gives CDR1 SGHAT, CDR2 FQNNGV. Here the CDR3 DNA reads TGTGCCAGCGGCTTCCGACTAGTTTACAATGAGCAGTTCTTC. As protein: CASGFRLVYNEQFF.

This clone has a handful of counts. This chain uses TRBV3-1 (or the pseudogene TRBV3-2) with TRBJ1-1; D perhaps matches TRBD1 (5 bases). CDR1 is LGHDT, CDR2 YNNKEL, per germline (reference sequence). Trimming cost V 3 bases and J 0 bases, with 14 bases left between them. This CDR3 has 16 residues. The CDR3 DNA reads as TGTGCCAGCAGCCATGGCGGGACGGTCATGAACACTGAAGCTTTCTTT. Protein sequence: CASSHGGTVMNTEAFF.

The V call is TRBV5-1, the J call TRBJ2-7; TRBD2 aligns across 8 bases. Germline V gene data show CDR1 as SGHRS and CDR2 as YFSETQ. This CDR3 region has 14 residues. J lost 5 bases, V lost 2 bases, and 6 bases had no gene match. In nucleotides, the CDR3 is TGCGCCAGCAGCTTTAGCGGGACTACAGACGAGCAGTACTTC. Its translation: CASSFSGTTDEQYF. Supplemented by reference TRBV5-1 and TRBJ2-7, the full variable domain reads KAGVTQTPRYLIKTRGQQVTLSCSPISGHRSVSWYQQTPGQGLQFLFEYFSETQRNKGNFPGRFSGRQFSNSRSEMNVSTLELGDSALYLCASSFSGTTDEQYFGPGTRLTVT.